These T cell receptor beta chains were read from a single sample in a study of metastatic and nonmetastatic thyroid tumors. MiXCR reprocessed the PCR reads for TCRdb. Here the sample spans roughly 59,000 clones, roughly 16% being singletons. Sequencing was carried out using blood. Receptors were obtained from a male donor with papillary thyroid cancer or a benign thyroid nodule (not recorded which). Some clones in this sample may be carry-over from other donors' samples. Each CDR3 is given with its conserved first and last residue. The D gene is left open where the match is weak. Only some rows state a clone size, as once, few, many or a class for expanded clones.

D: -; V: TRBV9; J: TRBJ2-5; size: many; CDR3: CASSPSQETQYF; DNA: TGTGCCAGCAGCCCGTCGCAAGAGACCCAGTACTTC
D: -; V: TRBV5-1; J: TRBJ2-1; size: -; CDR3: CASILAPEGLGGREQFF; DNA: TGCGCCAGCATCTTGGCACCCGAGGGGCTGGGGGGGCGTGAGCAGTTCTTC
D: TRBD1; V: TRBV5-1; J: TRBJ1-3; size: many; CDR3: CASSPDRDGPVYF; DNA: TGCGCCAGCAGCCCGGACAGGGACGGTCCCGTATATTTT
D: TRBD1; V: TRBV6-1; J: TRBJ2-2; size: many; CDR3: CASRDRGETGELFF; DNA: TGTGCCAGCAGGGACAGGGGAGAGACCGGGGAGCTGTTTTTT
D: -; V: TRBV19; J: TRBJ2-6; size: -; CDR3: CASSMLGVVTGQSGANVLTF; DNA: TGTGCCAGTAGTATGCTTGGGGTGGTTACAGGTCAATCTGGGGCCAACGTCCTGACTTTC
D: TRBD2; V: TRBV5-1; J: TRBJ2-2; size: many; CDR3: CASSVRGLGIGELFF; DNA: TGCGCCAGCAGCGTCCGGGGACTAGGGATCGGGGAGCTGTTTTTT
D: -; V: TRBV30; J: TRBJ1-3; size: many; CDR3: CAWSVGSGSGNTIYF; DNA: TGTGCCTGGAGTGTAGGGTCCGGATCTGGAAACACCATATATTTT
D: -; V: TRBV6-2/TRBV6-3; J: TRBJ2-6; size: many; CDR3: CASSGGSGANVLTF; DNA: TGTGCCAGCAGTGGGGGATCTGGGGCCAACGTCCTGACTTTC
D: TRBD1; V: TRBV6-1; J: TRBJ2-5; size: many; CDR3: CASRGGQGVKTQYF; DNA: TGTGCCAGCAGGGGGGGACAGGGTGTAAAGACCCAGTACTTC
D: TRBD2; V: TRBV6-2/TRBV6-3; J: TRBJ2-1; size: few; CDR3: CASRARLAGGYNEQFF; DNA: TGTGCCAGCAGAGCCCGGCTAGCGGGTGGGTACAATGAGCAGTTCTTC
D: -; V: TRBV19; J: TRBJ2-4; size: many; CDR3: CASSPLGLAKNIQYF; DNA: TGTGCCAGTAGTCCGCTAGGTTTAGCCAAAAACATTCAGTACTTC
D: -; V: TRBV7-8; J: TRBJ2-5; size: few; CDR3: CASSLGGAGETQYF; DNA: TGTGCCAGCAGCTTAGGGGGGGCGGGAGAGACCCAGTACTTC
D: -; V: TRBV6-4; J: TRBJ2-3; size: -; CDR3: CASIQFGGADTQYF; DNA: TGTGCCAGTATTCAATTCGGCGGGGCAGATACTCAGTATTTT
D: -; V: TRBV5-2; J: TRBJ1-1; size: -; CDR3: CASILITGTVARNTEAFF; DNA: TGTGCCAGCATCTTGATCACCGGGACAGTGGCGAGGAACACTGAAGCTTTCTTT
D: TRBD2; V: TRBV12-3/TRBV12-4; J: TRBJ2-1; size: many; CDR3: CASTWRLAGVVFF; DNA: TGTGCCAGCACCTGGAGACTAGCGGGGGTTGTGTTCTTC
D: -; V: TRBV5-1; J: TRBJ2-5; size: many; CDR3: CASSEDQWTQYF; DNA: TGCGCCAGCAGCGAAGACCAGTGGACCCAGTACTTC
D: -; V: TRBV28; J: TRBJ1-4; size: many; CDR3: CASSNSGATNEKLFF; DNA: TGTGCCAGCTCGAACTCCGGTGCAACTAATGAAAAACTGTTTTTT
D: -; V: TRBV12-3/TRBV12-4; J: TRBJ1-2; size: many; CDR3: CASSFAGVVYGYTF; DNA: TGTGCCAGCAGTTTCGCAGGGGTGGTCTATGGCTACACCTTC
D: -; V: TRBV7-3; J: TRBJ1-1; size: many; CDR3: CASRPKGITLKRVVNTEAFF; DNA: TGTGCCAGCAGACCTAAGGGAATAACCCTTAAACGAGTCGTGAACACTGAAGCTTTCTTT
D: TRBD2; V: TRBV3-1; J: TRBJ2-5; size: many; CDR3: CASSQGARGYETQYF; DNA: TGTGCCAGCAGCCAAGGTGCGCGGGGGTACGAGACCCAGTACTTC
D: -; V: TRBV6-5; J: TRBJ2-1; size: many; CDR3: CASSYRGGNEQFF; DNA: TGTGCCAGCAGTTACAGAGGGGGCAATGAGCAGTTCTTC
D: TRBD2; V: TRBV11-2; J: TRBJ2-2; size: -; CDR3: CSSSPRLAGGVTGELFF; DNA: TGTTCCAGCAGTCCCCGACTAGCGGGAGGGGTCACCGGGGAGCTGTTTTTT
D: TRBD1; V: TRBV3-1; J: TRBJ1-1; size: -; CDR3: CASSHGTGGVGALF; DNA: TGTGCCAGCAGCCATGGGACAGGGGGCGTCGGAGCTTTATTT
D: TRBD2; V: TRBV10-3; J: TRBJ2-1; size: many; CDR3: CAISDPVAGSNEQFF; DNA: TGTGCCATCAGTGACCCTGTAGCGGGGTCCAATGAGCAGTTCTTC
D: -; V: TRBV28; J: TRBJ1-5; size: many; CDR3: CASSSRWKGNQPQHF; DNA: TGTGCCAGCAGCTCCCGGTGGAAGGGCAATCAGCCCCAGCATTTT
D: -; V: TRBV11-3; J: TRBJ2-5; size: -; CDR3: CASSSRLASETQYF; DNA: TGTGCCAGCAGCTCTCGGCTAGCGAGCGAGACCCAGTACTTC
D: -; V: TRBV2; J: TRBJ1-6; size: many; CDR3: CASSEAGGYNSPLHF; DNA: TGTGCCAGCAGTGAAGCAGGTGGTTATAATTCACCCCTCCACTTT
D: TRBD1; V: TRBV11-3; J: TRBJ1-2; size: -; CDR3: CASSLGWPGQGNGYTF; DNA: TGTGCCAGCAGCTTAGGCTGGCCGGGACAGGGGAATGGCTACACCTTC
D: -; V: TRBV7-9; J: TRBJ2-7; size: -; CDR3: CASSSDYTGPEQYF; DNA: TGTGCCAGCAGCTCAGACTACACAGGGCCCGAGCAGTACTTC
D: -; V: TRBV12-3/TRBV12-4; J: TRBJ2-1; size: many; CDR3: CASSLLDEQFF; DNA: TGTGCCAGCAGTTTGTTGGATGAGCAGTTCTTC
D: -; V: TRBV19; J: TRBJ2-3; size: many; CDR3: CASKGVKRGDTQYF; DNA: TGTGCCAGTAAAGGGGTCAAAAGAGGGGATACGCAGTATTTT
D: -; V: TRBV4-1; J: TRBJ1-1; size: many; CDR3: CASSQEIQENTEAFF; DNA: TGCGCCAGCAGCCAAGAAATACAGGAGAACACTGAAGCTTTCTTT
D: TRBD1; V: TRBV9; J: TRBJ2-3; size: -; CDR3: CASSVAPPGQGTDTQYF; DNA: TGTGCCAGCAGCGTAGCCCCCCCAGGACAGGGTACAGATACGCAGTATTTT
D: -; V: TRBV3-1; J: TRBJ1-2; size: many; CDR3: CASSRGPGQPTNSYGYTF; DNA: TGTGCCAGCAGCCGGGGCCCAGGTCAACCAACAAACAGCTATGGCTACACCTTC
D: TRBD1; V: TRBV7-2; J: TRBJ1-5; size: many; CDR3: CASSQTGVSNQPQHF; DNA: TGTGCCAGCAGCCAAACAGGGGTTAGCAATCAGCCCCAGCATTTT
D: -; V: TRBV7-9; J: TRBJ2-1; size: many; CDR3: CASSPLRGHNYNEQFF; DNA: TGTGCCAGCAGCCCCCTCAGAGGGCACAACTACAATGAGCAGTTCTTC
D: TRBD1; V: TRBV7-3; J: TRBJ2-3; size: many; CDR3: CASSVGTGATDTQYF; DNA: TGTGCCAGCAGCGTGGGGACAGGGGCGACAGATACGCAGTATTTT